These 13 T cell receptor beta chains came from one sample sequenced in a study of T cell responses to AZD1222 COVID-19 vaccine (dated by TCRdb to about 2021). The protocol used for the library was the immunoSEQ multiplex PCR assay. TCRdb took over this immuneACCESS table, retaining in-frame rearrangements with V and J assigned. Such tables are incomplete; in checked studies, under half of the missing clones stem from an unresolved V gene, and the remainder is unexplained. The sample table holds 100,000 to 150,000 clones, of which approximately 88% were seen once. The ten largest clones add up to around 1.5% of the sample. The time point label corresponds to: baseline before first vaccination. Material: peripheral blood, obtained on day 0 of AZD1222 vaccination. The source of these receptors is an adult in good health.

This chain joins TRBV19 and TRBJ1-2, with D unresolved. Germline V gives CDR1 LNHDA, CDR2 SQIVND (reference sequence). Trimming cost V 7 bases and J 4 bases, with 10 bases left between them. CDR3 length equals 12 residues. The CDR3 region is CASTQQSYGYTF. The CDR3 bases are TGTGCCAGTACCCAACAGAGCTATGGCTACACCTTC.

V and J are TRBV5-1 and TRBJ2-5, with 7 nucleotides matching TRBD1. Trimming took 7 bases from V and 6 from J; bases not matched to a gene: 9. This CDR3 is built from 13 residues. CDR1 is SGHRS and CDR2 is YFSETQ in the germline V gene. The CDR3 nucleotides read TGCGCCAGCCGACAGGGAAAAGGAAAGACCCAGTACTTC. Translated, it gives CASRQGKGKTQYF.

The gene calls are TRBV19 and TRBJ1-2; D ambiguous. The germline V gene has CDR1 LNHDA and CDR2 SQIVND (reference sequence). Deletions cut 7 bases from V and 0 bases from J, with 18 bases between. CDR3 size: 16 residues. The CDR3 loop is CASIPGAYSTNYGYTF. CDR3 DNA: TGTGCCAGTATACCGGGCGCGTATTCTACTAACTATGGCTACACCTTC.

The V gene is TRBV7-9, the J gene TRBJ2-7; 11 bases agree with TRBD1. The V and J ends lost 2 bases and 3 bases, in that order; junction bases with no gene match: 3. The CDR3 sequence is 15 residues long. CDR1 is SEHNR and CDR2 is FQNEAQ in the germline V gene (reference sequence). This CDR3 reads CASSLPDRGLYEQYF. DNA for the CDR3: TGTGCCAGCAGCTTACCGGACAGGGGGCTCTACGAGCAGTACTTC.

This clone occurred a few times. This chain connects TRBV7-6 to TRBJ1-2; 8 bases are shared with TRBD1. Germline values: CDR1 SGHVS, CDR2 FNYEAQ. With 5 bases clipped from V and 7 bases from J, the junction kept 15 bases outside the gene matches. The CDR3 contains 16 residues. CDR3 DNA: TGTGCCAGCAGCCCACAGTGGCCGGACAGGGAGGGTGGCTACACCTTC. Encoded protein: CASSPQWPDREGGYTF.

The gene calls are TRBV19 and TRBJ1-6, with D perhaps TRBD1 (6 bases). The germline V gene has CDR1 LNHDA and CDR2 SQIVND (reference sequence). Trimming cost V 3 bases and J 7 bases, with 13 bases left between them. The CDR3 runs to 15 residues. The CDR3 sequence is CASSILTGKNSPLHF. The DNA for the CDR3 is TGTGCCAGTAGTATCCTGACAGGCAAGAATTCACCCCTCCACTTT. The whole variable domain, remainder taken from reference TRBV19 and TRBJ1-6, is DGGITQSPKYLFRKEGQNVTLSCEQNLNHDAMYWYRQDPGQGLRLIYYSQIVNDFQKGDIAEGYSVSREKKESFPLTVTSAQKNPTAFYLCASSILTGKNSPLHFGNGTRLTVT.

In DNA, the CDR3 is TGTGCCAGCAGAACCGTATGGGGTGAAAAACTGTTTTTT. Its protein is CASRTVWGEKLFF. The V and J genes are TRBV6-5 and TRBJ1-4; D gene ambiguous. The CDR3 covers 13 residues. The ends were cut back, 6 bases at V and 7 bases at J, with 12 bases in the middle. CDR1 MNHEY and CDR2 SVGAGI come from the germline V gene.

This clone was found once. The chain has TRBV7-3 and TRBJ1-2; D not resolved. This CDR3 contains 14 residues. V was shortened by 5 bases and J by 2 bases, with 12 bases between the two germline ends. Germline V gene sequence: CDR1 SGHTA, CDR2 FQGTGA. Here the CDR3 DNA reads TGTGCCAGCAGCCCAAACAGCTGGAACTATGGCTACACCTTC. The encoded protein is CASSPNSWNYGYTF.

The chain carries TRBV5-1 and TRBJ1-1; 9 nucleotides line up with TRBD1. The CDR3 length is 13 residues. V shed 5 bases and J 5 bases; nucleotides not matched to a gene: 4. The germline CDR1 and CDR2 sequences are SGHRS and YFSETQ. For the CDR3, the DNA is TGCGCCAGCAGACAGGGGGCGAGGACTGAAGCTTTCTTT. It specifies CASRQGARTEAFF.

V and J are TRBV23-1 and TRBJ2-6, with D tentatively TRBD1 (5 bases). TRBV23-1 is designated an ORF whose function remains uncertain. The CDR3 runs to 21 residues. V lost 2 bases to trimming and J lost 2 bases, with 25 bases between them. The CDR3 reads CASSQGSLVQGLPPGANVLTF. The CDR3 coding sequence is TGCGCCAGCAGTCAAGGGTCGTTGGTTCAGGGTTTACCACCTGGGGCCAACGTCCTGACTTTC.

The chain uses TRBV7-6 and TRBJ1-1; D perhaps matches TRBD1 (5 bases). The CDR3 extends over 18 amino acids. CDR1 is SGHVS, CDR2 FNYEAQ, per germline. Trimming cost V 5 bases and J 0 bases, with 22 bases left between them. DNA of the CDR3: TGTGCCAGCAGCCCTAGGGGCGACTTTTCAGCCCTGAACACTGAAGCTTTCTTT. Its translation: CASSPRGDFSALNTEAFF.

This rearrangement joins TRBV10-3 to TRBJ1-2; no clear D. V was trimmed by 2 bases and J by 1 base, leaving 14 bases between them. The CDR3 has 16 residues. The germline CDR1 and CDR2 sequences are ENHRY and SYGVKD. CDR3 protein: CAISEQLDDFNYGYTF. CDR3 sequence (DNA): TGTGCCATCAGTGAGCAATTGGATGACTTTAACTATGGCTACACCTTC.

The chain combines TRBV5-6 with TRBJ1-1; D unclear. V shed 0 bases and J shed 3 bases, with 6 bases lying between them. This CDR3 is built from 13 residues. Per the germline V gene, CDR1 is SGHDT and CDR2 is YYEEEE. The CDR3 nucleotides are TGTGCCAGCAGCTTGGCGTGGGACACTGAAGCTTTCTTT. It codes for CASSLAWDTEAFF.